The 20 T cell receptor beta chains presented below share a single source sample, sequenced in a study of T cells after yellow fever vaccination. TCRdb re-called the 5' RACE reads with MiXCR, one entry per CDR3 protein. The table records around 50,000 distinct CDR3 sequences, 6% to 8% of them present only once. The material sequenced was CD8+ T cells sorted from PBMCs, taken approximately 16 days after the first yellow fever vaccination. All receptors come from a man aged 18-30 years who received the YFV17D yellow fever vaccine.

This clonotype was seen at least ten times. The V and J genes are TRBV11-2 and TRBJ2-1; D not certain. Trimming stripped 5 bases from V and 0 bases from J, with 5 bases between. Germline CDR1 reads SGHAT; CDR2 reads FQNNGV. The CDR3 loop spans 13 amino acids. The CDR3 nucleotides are TGTGCCAGCAGCGTATTCTCCTACAATGAGCAGTTCTTC. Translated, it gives CASSVFSYNEQFF. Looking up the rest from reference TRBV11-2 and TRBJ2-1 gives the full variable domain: EAGVAQSPRYKIIEKRQSVAFWCNPISGHATLYWYQQILGQGPKLLIQFQNNGVVDDSQLPKDRFSAERLKGVDSTLKIQPAKLEDSAVYLCASSVFSYNEQFFGPGTRLTVL.

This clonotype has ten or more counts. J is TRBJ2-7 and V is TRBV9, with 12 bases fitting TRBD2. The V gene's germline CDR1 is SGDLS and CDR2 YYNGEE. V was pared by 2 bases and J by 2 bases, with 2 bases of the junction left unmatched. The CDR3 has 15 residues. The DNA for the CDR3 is TGTGCCAGCAGCGTTGCTAGCGGGGGGGCCTACGAGCAGTACTTC. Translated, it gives CASSVASGGAYEQYF.

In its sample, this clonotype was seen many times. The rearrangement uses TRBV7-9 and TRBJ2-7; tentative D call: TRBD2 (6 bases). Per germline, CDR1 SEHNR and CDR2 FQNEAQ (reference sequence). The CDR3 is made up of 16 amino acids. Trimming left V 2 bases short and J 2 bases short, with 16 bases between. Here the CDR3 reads CASSLLAGPAPYEQYF. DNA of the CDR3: TGTGCCAGCAGCTTACTGGCGGGACCGGCCCCCTACGAGCAGTACTTC. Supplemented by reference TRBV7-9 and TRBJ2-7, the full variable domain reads DTGVSQNPRHKITKRGQNVTFRCDPISEHNRLYWYRQTLGQGPEFLTYFQNEAQLEKSRLLSDRFSAERPKGSFSTLEIQRTEQGDSAMYLCASSLLAGPAPYEQYFGPGTRLTVT.

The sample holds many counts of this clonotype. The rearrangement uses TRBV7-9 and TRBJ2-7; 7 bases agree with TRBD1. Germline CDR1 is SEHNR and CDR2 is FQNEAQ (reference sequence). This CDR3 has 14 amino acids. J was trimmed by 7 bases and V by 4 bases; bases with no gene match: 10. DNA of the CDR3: TGTGCCAGCAGCTCCTTGACAGGGTCAGGGGAGCAGTACGTC. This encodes CASSSLTGSGEQYV.

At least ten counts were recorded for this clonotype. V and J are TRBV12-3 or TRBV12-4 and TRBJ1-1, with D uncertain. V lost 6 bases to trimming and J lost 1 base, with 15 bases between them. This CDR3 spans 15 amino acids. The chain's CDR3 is CASRPSIAGNTEAFF. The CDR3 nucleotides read TGTGCCAGCAGACCCTCCATAGCGGGGAACACTGAAGCTTTCTTT.

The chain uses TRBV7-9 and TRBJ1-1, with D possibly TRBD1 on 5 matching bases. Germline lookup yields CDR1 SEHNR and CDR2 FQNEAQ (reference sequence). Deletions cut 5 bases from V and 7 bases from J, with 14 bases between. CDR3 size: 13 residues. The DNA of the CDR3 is TGTGCCAGCAGCCCCCCCGGGGGGGGTGAAGCTTTCTTT. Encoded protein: CASSPPGGGEAFF.

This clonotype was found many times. CDR3 sequence reads: CASSQEAQAYGYTF. Here the CDR3 DNA reads TGCGCCAGCAGCCAAGAGGCACAGGCCTATGGCTACACCTTC. The rearrangement joins TRBV4-1 to TRBJ1-2; the D gene is possibly TRBD1 (5 bases). V was trimmed by 0 bases and J by 4 bases, leaving 9 bases between them. CDR1 is MGHRA, CDR2 YSYEKL, per germline. The CDR3 is 14 amino acids.

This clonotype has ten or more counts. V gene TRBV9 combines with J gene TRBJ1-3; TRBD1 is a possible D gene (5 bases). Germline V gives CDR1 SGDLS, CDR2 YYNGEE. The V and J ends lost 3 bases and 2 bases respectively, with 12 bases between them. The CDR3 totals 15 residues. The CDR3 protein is CASSAGGGTGNTIYF. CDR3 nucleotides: TGTGCCAGCAGCGCCGGCGGGGGGACTGGAAACACCATATATTTT.

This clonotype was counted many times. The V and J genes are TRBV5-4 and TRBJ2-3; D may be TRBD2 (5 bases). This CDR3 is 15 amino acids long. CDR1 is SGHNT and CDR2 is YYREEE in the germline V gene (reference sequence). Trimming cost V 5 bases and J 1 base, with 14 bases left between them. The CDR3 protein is CASSRDGSGTDTQYF. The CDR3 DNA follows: TGTGCCAGCAGTCGGGATGGGTCCGGCACAGATACGCAGTATTTT.

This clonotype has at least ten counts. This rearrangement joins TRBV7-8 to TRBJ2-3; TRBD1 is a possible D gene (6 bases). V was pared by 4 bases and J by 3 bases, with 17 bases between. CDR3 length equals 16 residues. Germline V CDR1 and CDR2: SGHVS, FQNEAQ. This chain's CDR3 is CASSSNRVLGTDTQYF. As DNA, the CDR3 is TGTGCCAGCAGCTCGAACAGGGTGTTGGGGACAGATACGCAGTATTTT.

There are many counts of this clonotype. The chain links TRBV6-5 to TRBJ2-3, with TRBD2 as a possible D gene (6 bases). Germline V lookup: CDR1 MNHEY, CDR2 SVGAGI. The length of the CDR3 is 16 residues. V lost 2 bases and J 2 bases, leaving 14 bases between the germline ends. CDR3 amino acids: CASSYTSGGNTDTQYF. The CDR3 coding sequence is TGTGCCAGCAGTTACACTAGTGGGGGGAACACAGATACGCAGTATTTT.

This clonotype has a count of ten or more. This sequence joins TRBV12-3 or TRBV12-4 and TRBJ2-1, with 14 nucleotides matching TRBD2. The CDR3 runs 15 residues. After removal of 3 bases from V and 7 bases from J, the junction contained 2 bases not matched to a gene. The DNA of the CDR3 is TGTGCCAGCAGTTTGGGACTAGCGGGGGAGAATGAGCAGTTCTTC. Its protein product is CASSLGLAGENEQFF.

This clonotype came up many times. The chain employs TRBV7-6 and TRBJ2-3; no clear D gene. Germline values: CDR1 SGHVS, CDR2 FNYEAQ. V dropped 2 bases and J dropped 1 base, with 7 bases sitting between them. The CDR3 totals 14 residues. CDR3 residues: CASSLWVRTDTQYF. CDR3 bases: TGTGCCAGCAGCTTATGGGTCCGCACAGATACGCAGTATTTT.

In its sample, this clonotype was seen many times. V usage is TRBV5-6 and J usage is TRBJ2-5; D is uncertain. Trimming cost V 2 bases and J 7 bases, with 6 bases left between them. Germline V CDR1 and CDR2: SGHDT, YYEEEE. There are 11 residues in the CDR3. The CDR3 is CASSLLATQYF. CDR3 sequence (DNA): TGTGCCAGCAGCTTATTGGCGACCCAGTACTTC.

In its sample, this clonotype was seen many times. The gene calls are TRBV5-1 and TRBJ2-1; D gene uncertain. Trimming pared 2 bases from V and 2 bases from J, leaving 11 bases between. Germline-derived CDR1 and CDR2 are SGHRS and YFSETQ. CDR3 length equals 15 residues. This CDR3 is CASSLGLSAYNEQFF. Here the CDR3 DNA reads TGCGCCAGCAGCTTAGGGCTGTCCGCCTACAATGAGCAGTTCTTC.

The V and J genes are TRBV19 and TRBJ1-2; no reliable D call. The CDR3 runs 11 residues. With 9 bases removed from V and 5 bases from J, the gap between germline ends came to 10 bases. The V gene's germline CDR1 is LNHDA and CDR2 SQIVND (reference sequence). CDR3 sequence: CASQSRYGYTF. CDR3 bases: TGTGCCAGCCAGTCGCGATATGGCTACACCTTC.

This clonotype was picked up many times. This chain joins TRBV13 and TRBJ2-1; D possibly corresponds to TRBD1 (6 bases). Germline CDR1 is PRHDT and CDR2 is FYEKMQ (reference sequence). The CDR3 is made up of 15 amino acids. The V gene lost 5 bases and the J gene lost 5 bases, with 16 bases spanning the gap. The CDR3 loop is CASSNTGLEDNEQFF. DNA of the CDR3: TGTGCCAGCAGCAATACAGGGTTAGAGGACAATGAGCAGTTCTTC.

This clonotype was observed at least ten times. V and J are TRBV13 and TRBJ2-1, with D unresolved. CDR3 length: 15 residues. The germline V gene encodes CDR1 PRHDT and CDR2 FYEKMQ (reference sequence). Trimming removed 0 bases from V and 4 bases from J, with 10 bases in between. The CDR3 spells CASSLGRAAYNEQFF. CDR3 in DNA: TGTGCCAGCAGCTTAGGCCGGGCAGCTTACAATGAGCAGTTCTTC.

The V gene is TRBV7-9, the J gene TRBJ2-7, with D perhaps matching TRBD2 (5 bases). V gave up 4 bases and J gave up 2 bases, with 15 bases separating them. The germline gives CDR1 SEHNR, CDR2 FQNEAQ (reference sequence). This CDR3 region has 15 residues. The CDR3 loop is CASSSSEGGPYEQYF. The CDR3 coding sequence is TGTGCCAGCAGCTCCTCCGAGGGTGGCCCCTACGAGCAGTACTTC.

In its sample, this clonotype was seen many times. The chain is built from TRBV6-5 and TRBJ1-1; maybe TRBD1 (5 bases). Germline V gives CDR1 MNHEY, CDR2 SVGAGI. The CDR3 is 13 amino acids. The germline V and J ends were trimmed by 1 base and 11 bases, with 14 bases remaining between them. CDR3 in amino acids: CASSYYGGDAAFF. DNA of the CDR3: TGTGCCAGCAGTTACTATGGAGGGGATGCGGCTTTCTTT.